The clone carrying this T cell receptor (beta chain) was seen more than once but under ten times. Antigen specificity is unknown. The data were obtained in a study of cytomegalovirus exposure and HLA in healthy donors. Study information: HLA-typed donors were the source of about 85 million unique TCRs, which an early data release held. Membership in the Caucasian-associated ancestry cluster was found for around 81% of 350 to 450 genotyped donors.

V gave up 4 bases and J gave up 6 bases, with 10 bases separating them. This CDR3 is built from 12 residues. CDR1 and CDR2 from the germline V gene are SGHDT and YYEEEE. Study-level points and caveats: Most of the CMV-associated TCR beta chains (in a later analysis) appeared to be HLA-restricted.

PCR used 60 Vbeta primers and 13 Jbeta primers. The assay was immunoSEQ multiplex PCR, and TCRdb's table has in-frame clones only and misses some. The sample holds approximately 200,000 clones; over 70% are singletons and the top ten take 2.5% to 3.5%. Sequenced material: PBMCs. The origin of this receptor is a woman younger than 45 in good health and CMV-seropositive. V and J are TRBV5-6 and TRBJ1-2; D perhaps matches TRBD1 (5 bases). This CDR3 is CASSPVTDGYTF. For the CDR3, the DNA is TGTGCCAGCAGCCCGGTGACAGATGGCTACACCTTC.